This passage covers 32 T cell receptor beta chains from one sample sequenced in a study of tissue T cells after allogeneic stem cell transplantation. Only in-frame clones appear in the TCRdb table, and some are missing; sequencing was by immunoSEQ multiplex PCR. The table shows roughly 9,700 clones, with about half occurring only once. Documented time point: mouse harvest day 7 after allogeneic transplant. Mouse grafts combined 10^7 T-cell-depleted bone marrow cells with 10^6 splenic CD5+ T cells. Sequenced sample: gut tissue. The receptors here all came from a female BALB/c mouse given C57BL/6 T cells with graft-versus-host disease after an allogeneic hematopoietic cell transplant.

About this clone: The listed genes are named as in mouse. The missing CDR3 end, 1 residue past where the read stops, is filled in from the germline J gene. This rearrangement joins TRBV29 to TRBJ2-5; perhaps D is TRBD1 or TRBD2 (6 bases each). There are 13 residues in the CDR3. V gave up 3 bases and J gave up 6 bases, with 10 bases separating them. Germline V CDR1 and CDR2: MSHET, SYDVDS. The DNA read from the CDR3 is TGTGCTAGCAGTTTCGGGGGCTGGGACACCCAGTAC. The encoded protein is CASSFGGWDTQY. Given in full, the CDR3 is CASSFGGWDTQYF.

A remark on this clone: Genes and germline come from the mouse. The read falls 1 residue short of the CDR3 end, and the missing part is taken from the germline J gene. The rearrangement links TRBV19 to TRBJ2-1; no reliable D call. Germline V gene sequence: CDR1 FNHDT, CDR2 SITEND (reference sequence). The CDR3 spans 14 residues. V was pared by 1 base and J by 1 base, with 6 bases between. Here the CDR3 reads CASSIRMNYAEQFF. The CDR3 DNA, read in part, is TGTGCCAGCAGTATACGGATGAACTATGCTGAGCAGTTC.

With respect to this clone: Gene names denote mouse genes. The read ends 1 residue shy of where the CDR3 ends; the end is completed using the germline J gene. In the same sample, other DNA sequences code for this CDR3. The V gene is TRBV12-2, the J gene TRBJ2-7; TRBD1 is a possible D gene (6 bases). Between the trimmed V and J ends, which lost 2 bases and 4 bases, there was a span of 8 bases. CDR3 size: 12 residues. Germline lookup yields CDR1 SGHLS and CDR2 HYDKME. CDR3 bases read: TGTGCCAGCTCTCCGCAGGGGTATGAACAGTAC. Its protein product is CASSPQGYEQY. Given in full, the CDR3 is CASSPQGYEQYF.

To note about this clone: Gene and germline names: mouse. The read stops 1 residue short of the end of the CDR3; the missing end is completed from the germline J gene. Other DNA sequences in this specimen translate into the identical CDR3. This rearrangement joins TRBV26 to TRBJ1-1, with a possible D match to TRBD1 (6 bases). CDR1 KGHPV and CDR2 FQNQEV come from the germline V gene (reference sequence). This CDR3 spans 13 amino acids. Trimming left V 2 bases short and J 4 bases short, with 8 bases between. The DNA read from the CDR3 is TGTGCCAGCAGTCTGAGAGGGGGCACAGAAGTCTTC. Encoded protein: CASSLRGGTEVF. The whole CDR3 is CASSLRGGTEVFF.

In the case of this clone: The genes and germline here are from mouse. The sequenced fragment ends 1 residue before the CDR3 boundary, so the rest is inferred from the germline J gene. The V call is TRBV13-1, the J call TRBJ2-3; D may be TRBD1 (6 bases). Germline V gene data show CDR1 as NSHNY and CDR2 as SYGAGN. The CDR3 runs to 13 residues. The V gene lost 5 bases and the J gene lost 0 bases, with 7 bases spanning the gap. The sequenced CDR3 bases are TGTGCCAGCAGGGACAGTAGTGCAGAAACGCTGTAT. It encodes CASRDSSAETLY. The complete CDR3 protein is CASRDSSAETLYF.

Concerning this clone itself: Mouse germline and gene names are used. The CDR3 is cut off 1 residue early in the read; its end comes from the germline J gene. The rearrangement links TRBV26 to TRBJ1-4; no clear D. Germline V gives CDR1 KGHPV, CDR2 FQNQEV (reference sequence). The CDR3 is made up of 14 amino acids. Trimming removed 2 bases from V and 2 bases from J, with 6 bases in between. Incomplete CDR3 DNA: TGTGCCAGCAGTCTGACCAGATCCAACGAAAGATTATTT. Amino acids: CASSLTRSNERLF. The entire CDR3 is CASSLTRSNERLFF.

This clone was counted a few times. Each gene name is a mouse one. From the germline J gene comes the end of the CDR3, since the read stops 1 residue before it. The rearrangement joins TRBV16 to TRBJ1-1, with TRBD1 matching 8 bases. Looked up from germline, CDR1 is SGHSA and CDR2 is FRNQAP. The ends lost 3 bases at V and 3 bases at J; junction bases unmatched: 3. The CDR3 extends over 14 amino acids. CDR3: CASSLPGGHTEVFF. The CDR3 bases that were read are TGTGCAAGCAGCTTGCCAGGGGGCCACACAGAAGTCTTC.

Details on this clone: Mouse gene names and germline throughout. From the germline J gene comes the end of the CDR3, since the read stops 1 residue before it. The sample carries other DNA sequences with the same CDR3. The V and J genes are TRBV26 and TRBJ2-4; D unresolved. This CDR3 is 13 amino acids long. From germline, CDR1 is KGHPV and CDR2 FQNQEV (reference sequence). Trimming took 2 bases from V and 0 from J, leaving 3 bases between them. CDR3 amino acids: CASSLSSQNTLYF. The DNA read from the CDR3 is TGTGCCAGCAGTCTGAGCAGTCAAAACACCTTGTAC.

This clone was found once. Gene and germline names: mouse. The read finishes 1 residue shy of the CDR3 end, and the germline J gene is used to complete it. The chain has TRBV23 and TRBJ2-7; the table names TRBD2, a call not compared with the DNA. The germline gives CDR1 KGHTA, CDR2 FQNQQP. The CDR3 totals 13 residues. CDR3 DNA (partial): TGCTCCAGCAGTCAATGGGGGGGGCGAGAACAGTAC. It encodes CSSSQWGGREQY. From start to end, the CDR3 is CSSSQWGGREQYF.

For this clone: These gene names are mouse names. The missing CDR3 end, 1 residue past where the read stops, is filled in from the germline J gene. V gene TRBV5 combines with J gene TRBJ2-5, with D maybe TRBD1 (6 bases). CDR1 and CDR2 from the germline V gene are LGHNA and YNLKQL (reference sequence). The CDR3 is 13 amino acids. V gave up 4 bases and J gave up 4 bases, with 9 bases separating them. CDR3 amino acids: CASSPGQKDTQYF. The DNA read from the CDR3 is TGTGCCAGCAGCCCCGGACAGAAAGACACCCAGTAC.

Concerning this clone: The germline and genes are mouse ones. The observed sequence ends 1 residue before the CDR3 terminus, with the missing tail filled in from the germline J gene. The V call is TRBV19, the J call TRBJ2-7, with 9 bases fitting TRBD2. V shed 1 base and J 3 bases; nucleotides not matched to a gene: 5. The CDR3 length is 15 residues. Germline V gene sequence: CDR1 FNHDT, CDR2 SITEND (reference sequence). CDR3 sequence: CASSIRAGGVYEQYF. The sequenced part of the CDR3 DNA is TGTGCCAGCAGTATAAGGGCTGGGGGGGTCTATGAACAGTAC. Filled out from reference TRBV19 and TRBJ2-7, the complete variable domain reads GGIITQTPKFLIGQEGQKLTLKCQQNFNHDTMYWYRQDSGKGLRLIYYSITENDLQKGDLSEGYDASREKKSSFSLTVTSAQKNEMAVFLCASSIRAGGVYEQYFGPGTRLTVL.

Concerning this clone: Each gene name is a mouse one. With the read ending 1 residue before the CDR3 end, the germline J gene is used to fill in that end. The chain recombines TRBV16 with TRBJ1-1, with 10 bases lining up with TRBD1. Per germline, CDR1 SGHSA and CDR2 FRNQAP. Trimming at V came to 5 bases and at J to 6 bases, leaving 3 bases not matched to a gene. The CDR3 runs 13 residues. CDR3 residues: CASSPGTGAEVFF. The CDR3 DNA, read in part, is TGTGCAAGCAGCCCGGGGACAGGGGCAGAAGTCTTC. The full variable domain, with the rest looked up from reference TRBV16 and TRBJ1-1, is NAGVIQTPRHKVTGKGQEATLWCEPISGHSAVFWYRQTIVQGLEFLTYFRNQAPIDDSGMPKERFSAQMPNQSHSTLKIQSTQPQDSAVYLCASSPGTGAEVFFGKGTRLTVV.

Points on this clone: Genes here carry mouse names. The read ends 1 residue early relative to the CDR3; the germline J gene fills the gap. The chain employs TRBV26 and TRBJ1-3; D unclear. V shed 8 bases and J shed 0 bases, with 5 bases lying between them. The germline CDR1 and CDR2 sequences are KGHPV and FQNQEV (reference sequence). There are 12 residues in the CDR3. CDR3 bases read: TGTGCCAGCCAGGCTTCTGGAAATACGCTCTAT. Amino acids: CASQASGNTLY. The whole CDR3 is CASQASGNTLYF.

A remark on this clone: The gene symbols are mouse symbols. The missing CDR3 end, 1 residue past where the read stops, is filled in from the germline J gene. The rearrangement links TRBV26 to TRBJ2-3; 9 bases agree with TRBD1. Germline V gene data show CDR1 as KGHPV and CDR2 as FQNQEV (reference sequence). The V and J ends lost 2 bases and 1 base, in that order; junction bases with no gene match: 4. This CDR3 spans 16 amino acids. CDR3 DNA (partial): TGTGCCAGCAGTCTGGGACAGGGGAGAGGTGCAGAAACGCTGTAT. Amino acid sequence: CASSLGQGRGAETLY. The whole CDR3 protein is CASSLGQGRGAETLYF.

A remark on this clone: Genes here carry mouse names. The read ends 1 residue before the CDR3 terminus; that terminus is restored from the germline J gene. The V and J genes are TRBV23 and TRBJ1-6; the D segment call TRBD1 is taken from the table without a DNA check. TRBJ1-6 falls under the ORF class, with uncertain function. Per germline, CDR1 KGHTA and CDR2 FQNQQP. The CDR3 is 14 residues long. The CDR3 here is CSSSPTVYNSPLYF. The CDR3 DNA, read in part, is TGCTCCAGCAGTCCGACAGTCTATAATTCGCCCCTCTAC.

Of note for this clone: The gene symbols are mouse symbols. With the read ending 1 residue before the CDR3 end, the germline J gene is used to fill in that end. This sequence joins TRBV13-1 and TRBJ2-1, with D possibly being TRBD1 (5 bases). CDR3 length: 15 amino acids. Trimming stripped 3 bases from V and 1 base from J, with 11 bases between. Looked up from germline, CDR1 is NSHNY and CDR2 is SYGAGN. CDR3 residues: CASSALPGNYAEQFF. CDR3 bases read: TGTGCCAGCAGTGCCCTCCCAGGGAACTATGCTGAGCAGTTC.

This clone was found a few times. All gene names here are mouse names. The DNA read from the CDR3 is TGTGCCAGCAGTTACACTGACCAAGACACCCAGTAC. Encoded protein: CASSYTDQDTQY. The full CDR3 protein is CASSYTDQDTQYF. The chain links TRBV13-3 to TRBJ2-5; D gene unclear. The observed sequence ends 1 residue before the CDR3 terminus, with the missing tail filled in from the germline J gene. This CDR3 is built from 13 residues. Trimming shortened V by 4 bases and J by 1 base, and 7 bases separated the two germline ends. The V gene's germline CDR1 is NNHDY and CDR2 SYVADS. Full variable domain (rest looked up from reference TRBV13-3 and TRBJ2-5): EAAVTQSPRSKVAVTGGKVTLSCHQTNNHDYMYWYRQDTGHGLRLIHYSYVADSTEKGDIPDGYKASRPSQENFSLILELASLSQTAVYFCASSYTDQDTQYFGPGTRLLVL.

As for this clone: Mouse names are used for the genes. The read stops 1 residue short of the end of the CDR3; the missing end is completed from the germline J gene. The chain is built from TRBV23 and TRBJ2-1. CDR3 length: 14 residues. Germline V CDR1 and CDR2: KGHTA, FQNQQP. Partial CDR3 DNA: TGCTCCAGCAGTCAACCGGATAACTATGCTGAGCAGTTC. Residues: CSSSQPDNYAEQF. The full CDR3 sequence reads CSSSQPDNYAEQFF.

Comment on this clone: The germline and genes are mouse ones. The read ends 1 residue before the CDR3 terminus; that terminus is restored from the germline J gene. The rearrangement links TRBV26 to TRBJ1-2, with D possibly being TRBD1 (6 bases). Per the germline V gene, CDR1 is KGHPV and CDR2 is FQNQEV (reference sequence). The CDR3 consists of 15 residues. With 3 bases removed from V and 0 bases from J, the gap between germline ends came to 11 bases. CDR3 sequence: CASSLPGHSNSDYTF. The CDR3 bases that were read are TGTGCCAGCAGTCTCCCGGGACACTCAAACTCCGACTACACC.

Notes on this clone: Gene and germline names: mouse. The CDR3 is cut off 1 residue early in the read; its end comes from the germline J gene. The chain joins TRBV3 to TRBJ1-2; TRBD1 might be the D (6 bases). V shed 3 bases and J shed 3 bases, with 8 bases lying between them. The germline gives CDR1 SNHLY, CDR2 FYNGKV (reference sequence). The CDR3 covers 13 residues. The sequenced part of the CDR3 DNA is TGTGCCAGCAGCTTGGCAGGGGACTCCGACTACACC. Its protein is CASSLAGDSDYT. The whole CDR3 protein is CASSLAGDSDYTF.

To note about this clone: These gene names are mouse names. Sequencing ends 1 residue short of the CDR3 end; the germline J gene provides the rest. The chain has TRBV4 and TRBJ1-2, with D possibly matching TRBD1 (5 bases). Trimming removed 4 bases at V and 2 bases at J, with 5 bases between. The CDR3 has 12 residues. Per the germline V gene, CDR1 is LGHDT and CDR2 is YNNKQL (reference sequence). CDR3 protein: CASSWGNSDYTF. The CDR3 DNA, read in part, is TGTGCCAGCAGCTGGGGGAACTCCGACTACACC. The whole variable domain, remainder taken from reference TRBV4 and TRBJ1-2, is ETAVFQTPNYHVTQVGNEVSFNCKQTLGHDTMYWYKQDSKKLLKIMFSYNNKQLIVNETVPRRFSPQSSDKAHLNLRIKSVEPEDSAVYLCASSWGNSDYTFGSGTRLLVI.

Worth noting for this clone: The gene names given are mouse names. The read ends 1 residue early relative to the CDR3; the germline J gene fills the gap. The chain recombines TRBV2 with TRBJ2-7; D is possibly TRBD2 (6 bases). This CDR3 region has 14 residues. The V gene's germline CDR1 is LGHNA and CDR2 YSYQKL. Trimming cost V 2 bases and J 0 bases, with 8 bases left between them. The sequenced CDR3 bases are TGTGCCAGCAGCCAAACTGGGAGCTCCTATGAACAGTAC. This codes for CASSQTGSSYEQY. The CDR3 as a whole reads CASSQTGSSYEQYF.

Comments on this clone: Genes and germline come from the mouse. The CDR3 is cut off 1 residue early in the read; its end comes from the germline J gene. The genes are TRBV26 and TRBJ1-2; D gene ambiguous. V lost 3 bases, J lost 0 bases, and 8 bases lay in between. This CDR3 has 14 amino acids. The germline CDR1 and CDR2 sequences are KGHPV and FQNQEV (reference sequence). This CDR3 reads CASSLRVANSDYTF. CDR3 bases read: TGTGCCAGCAGTCTCCGAGTTGCAAACTCCGACTACACC.

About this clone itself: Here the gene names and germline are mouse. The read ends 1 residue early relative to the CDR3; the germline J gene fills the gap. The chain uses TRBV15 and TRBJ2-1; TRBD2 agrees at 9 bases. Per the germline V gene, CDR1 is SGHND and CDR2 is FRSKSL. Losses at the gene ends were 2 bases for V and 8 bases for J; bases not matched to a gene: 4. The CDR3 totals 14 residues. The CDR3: CASSLTGGRTEQFF. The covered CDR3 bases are TGTGCCAGCAGTTTAACTGGGGGGAGAACTGAGCAGTTC.

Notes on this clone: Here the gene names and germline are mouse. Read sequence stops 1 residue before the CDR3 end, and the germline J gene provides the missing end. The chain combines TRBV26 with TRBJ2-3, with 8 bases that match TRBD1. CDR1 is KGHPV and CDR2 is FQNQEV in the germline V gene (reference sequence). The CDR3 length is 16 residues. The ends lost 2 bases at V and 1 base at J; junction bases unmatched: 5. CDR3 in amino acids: CASSLRQGAGAETLYF. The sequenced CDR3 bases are TGTGCCAGCAGTCTGAGGCAGGGGGCTGGTGCAGAAACGCTGTAT.

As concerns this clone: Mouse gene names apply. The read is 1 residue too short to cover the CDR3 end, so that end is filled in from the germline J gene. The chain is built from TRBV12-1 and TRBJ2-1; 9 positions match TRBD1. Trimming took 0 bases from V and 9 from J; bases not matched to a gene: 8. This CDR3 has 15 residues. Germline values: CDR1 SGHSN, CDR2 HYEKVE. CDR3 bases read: TGTGCCAGCTCTCTCGAGAACAGGGGGCGTGATGAGCAGTTC. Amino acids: CASSLENRGRDEQF. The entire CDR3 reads CASSLENRGRDEQFF.

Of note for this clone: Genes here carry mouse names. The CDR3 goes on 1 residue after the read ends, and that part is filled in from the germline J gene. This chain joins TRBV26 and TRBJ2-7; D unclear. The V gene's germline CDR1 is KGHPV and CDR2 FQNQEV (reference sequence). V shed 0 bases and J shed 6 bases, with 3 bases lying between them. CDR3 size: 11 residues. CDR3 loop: CASSLSFEQYF. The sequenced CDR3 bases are TGTGCCAGCAGTCTGTCGTTTGAACAGTAC.

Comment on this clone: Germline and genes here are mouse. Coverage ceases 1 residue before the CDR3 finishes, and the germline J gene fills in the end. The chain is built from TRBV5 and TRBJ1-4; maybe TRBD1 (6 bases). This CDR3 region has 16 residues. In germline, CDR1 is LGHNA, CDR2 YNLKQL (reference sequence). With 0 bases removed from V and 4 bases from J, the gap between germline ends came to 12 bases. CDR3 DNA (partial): TGTGCCAGCAGCCAAGATGGTGGGACAAACAACGAAAGATTATTT. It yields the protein CASSQDGGTNNERLF. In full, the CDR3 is CASSQDGGTNNERLFF.

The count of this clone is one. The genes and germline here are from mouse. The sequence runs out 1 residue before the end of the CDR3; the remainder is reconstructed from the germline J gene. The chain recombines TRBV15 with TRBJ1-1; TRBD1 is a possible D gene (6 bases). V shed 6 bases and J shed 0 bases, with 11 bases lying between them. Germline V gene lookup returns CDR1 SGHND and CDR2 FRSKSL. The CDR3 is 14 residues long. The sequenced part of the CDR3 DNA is TGTGCCAGCAGCAGGGACACCTCAAACACAGAAGTCTTC. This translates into CASSRDTSNTEVF. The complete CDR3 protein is CASSRDTSNTEVFF.

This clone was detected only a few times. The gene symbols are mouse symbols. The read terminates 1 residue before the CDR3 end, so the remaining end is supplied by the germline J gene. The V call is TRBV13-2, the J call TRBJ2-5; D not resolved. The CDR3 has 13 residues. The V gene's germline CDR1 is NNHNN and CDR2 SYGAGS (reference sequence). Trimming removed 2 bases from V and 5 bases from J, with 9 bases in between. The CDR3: CASGEQRRDTQYF. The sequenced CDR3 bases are TGTGCCAGCGGTGAACAGAGGAGAGACACCCAGTAC.

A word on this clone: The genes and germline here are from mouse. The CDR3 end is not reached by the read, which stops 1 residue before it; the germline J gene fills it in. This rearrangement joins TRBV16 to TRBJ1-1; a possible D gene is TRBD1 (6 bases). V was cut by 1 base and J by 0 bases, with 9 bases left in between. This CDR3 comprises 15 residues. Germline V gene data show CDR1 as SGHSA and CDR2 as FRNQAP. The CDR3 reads CASSLGQGPNTEVFF. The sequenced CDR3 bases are TGTGCAAGCAGCTTAGGCCAGGGGCCAAACACAGAAGTCTTC.

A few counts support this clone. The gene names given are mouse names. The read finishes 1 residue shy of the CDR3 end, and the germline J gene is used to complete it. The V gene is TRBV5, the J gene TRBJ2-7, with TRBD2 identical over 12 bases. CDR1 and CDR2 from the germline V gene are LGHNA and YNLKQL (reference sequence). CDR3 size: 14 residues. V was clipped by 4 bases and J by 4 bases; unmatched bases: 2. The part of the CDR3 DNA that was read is TGTGCCAGCAGCCCGGGACTGGGGGGTTATGAACAGTAC. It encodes CASSPGLGGYEQY. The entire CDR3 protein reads CASSPGLGGYEQYF.